This T cell receptor beta chain was recovered during a study of blood T cells in healthy people across ages. Study-wide points: Nothing was known about donor CMV status, and this possibly confounded expanded clonotype changes.

The amount of total RNA extracted per sample was at least 6 micrograms. Concerning this clonotype itself: Its antigen is undetermined.

For the second PCR, which ran for roughly 6 to 11 cycles, a sample-barcoded 5' primer and a J-beta primer mix were used. One entry per CDR3 protein results from TCRdb running MiXCR on the 5' RACE reads. The table records about 1.4 million distinct CDR3 sequences, almost 60% of them present only once. Germline V lookup: CDR1 DFQATT, CDR2 SNEGSKA (reference sequence). V dropped 0 bases and J dropped 0; count of bases not matched to a gene: 4. The CDR3 has 15 amino acids. The sequenced material came from blood. The V and J genes are TRBV20-1 and TRBJ2-7, with TRBD2 matching 8 bases. The sequence was collected from a man aged 18 to 35 in good health. CDR3 sequence (DNA): TGCAGTGCTAGAGATTTTAGCGGGAACTCCTACGAGCAGTACTTC. Translating gives CSARDFSGNSYEQYF.